The source of this T cell receptor beta chain is a study of identical twins. Study-wide findings and caveats: Not following the same donors, the study drew its conclusions from cross-sectional statistical analysis. Possibly, invariant MAIT and iNKT cells partly confounded zero-insertion analyses. The models gave estimates that fell short of the out-of-frame TCR alpha sharing seen in monozygotic twins.

TCRdb processed the 5' RACE reads anew with MiXCR; each CDR3 protein has one entry. The sample consists of a few hundred thousand distinct CDR3 sequences, approximately 10% of them appearing once. Many counts were recorded for this clonotype. Its antigen is currently unknown. The CDR3 length is 16 residues. Germline CDR1 reads KGHDR; CDR2 reads SFDVKD. V lost 0 bases and J 2 bases, leaving 10 bases between the germline ends. This sample was shared with a second study, whose subject was yellow fever vaccine responses in identical twins.

The chain couples TRBV24-1 to TRBJ2-1, with D hard to call. The receptor was isolated from a woman between 18 and 30 years old in good health. Specimen: PBMCs. Here the CDR3 reads CATSDLQAAAYNEQFF. The CDR3 DNA sequence: TGTGCCACCAGTGATTTGCAGGCGGCAGCCTACAATGAGCAGTTCTTC.